Listed below are T cell receptor beta chains from one sample, sequenced in a study of T cells in Graves' hyperthyroidism and ophthalmopathy. TCRdb redid the calling of the multiplex PCR reads with MiXCR, one entry per CDR3 protein. The sample gives about 530,000 distinct CDR3 sequences, more than 15% of which show up once; approximately 15% is in the top ten. Sequencing input: blood. Receptors originate from a woman aged 18-35 years with Graves' ophthalmopathy. Both conserved end residues are part of each CDR3. Each record gives: CDR3 length, clone size, D gene, J gene, V gene, CDR3 DNA, CDR3 protein. A D gene is named only where the DNA matches it firmly. Size tells how often a clone was seen (once, few, many) or the class of an expanded clone, and some rows leave it out.

>15|few|NA|TRBJ2-5|TRBV9
TGTGCCAGCAGCTGGGGGCGGGGGCGCCAAGAGACCCAGTACTTC
CASSWGRGRQETQYF
>15|many|TRBD1|TRBJ1-2|TRBV12-3/TRBV12-4
TGTGCCAGCAGTTCAACAGGGGTCCGGGGCTATGGCTACACCTTC
CASSSTGVRGYGYTF
>17|NA|TRBD1|TRBJ1-2|TRBV4-1
TGCGCCAGCAGCCAAGATCGGGACAGACCCTGGAACTATGGCTACACCTTC
CASSQDRDRPWNYGYTF
>21|NA|NA|TRBJ2-3|TRBV19
TGTGCCAGTAGTATCGATAGATCCCCTACCCTAGCGACTGCTAGCACAGATACGCAGTATTTT
CASSIDRSPTLATASTDTQYF
>14|many|NA|TRBJ1-2|TRBV28
TGTGCCAGCAGTTCTGGGGGCAGGGACTATGGCTACACCTTC
CASSSGGRDYGYTF
>16|few|TRBD2|TRBJ2-5|TRBV4-1
TGCGCCAGCAGCCAACACCTCCTAGCGGGGGAAGAGACCCAGTACTTC
CASSQHLLAGEETQYF
>13|many|TRBD1|TRBJ1-1|TRBV2
TGTGCCTCTACGACAGGGAGAGGCACTGAAGCTTTCTTT
CASTTGRGTEAFF
>14|few|NA|TRBJ1-3|TRBV7-8
TGTGCCAGCAGCTCTGATTACTCTGGAAACACCATATATTTT
CASSSDYSGNTIYF
>14|NA|TRBD1|TRBJ1-5|TRBV20-1
TGCAGTGCTAGAGCCGGGACAGGGGGACAGCCCCAGCATTTT
CSARAGTGGQPQHF
>16|many|NA|TRBJ1-3|TRBV10-3
TGTGCCATCAGTGACGACAGGACCCTATTTGGAAACACCATATATTTT
CAISDDRTLFGNTIYF
>15|many|TRBD1|TRBJ2-7|TRBV29-1
TGCAGCGTTGCGAGGGGGACGGGACAGGGACACGAGCAGTACTTC
CSVARGTGQGHEQYF
>16|many|NA|TRBJ2-1|TRBV5-1
TGCGCCAGCAGCTTGACGGGCGGGTATTCCTACAATGAGCAGTTCTTC
CASSLTGGYSYNEQFF
>15|NA|TRBD1|TRBJ1-4|TRBV30
TGTGCCTGGAGTGCCCGCAGGGGGGGAGACGAAAAACTGTTTTTT
CAWSARRGGDEKLFF
>15|NA|NA|TRBJ1-1|TRBV5-1
TGCGCCAGCAGCTTCTTTGGGAACTTGAACACTGAAGCTTTCTTT
CASSFFGNLNTEAFF
>14|few|TRBD1|TRBJ2-7|TRBV19
TGTGCCAGTAGCCTGCTCCAGGGGGCGGGCGAGCAGTACTTC
CASSLLQGAGEQYF
>13|many|TRBD1|TRBJ1-2|TRBV12-3/TRBV12-4
TGTGCCAGCAGTAGAGCAGGGGGCTATGGCTACACCTTC
CASSRAGGYGYTF
>13|many|NA|TRBJ1-2|TRBV2
TGTGCCAGCCTTTCGATTGCGAACTATGGCTACACCTTC
CASLSIANYGYTF
>15|NA|NA|TRBJ2-3|TRBV5-1
TGCGCCAGCAGCTTGGCGGTGATATGGGGGGATACGCAGTATTTT
CASSLAVIWGDTQYF
>14|NA|NA|TRBJ2-7|TRBV3-1
TGTGCCAGCAGCCAGGGGGGTCCCTCCTACGAGCAGTACTTC
CASSQGGPSYEQYF
>16|few|TRBD2|TRBJ2-6|TRBV29-1
TGCAGCGTTGAGGGACTAGCCTCTACCGGGGCCAACGTCCTGACTTTC
CSVEGLASTGANVLTF
>16|many|NA|TRBJ2-1|TRBV12-3/TRBV12-4
TGTGCCAGCAGTTTATGGGATTTGGGCGGCCCCTTTGAGCAGTTCTTC
CASSLWDLGGPFEQFF
>15|NA|NA|TRBJ1-6|TRBV28
TGTGCCAGCGGGGCGGTGAGCCCCTATAATTCACCCCTCCACTTT
CASGAVSPYNSPLHF
>16|NA|TRBD1|TRBJ2-7|TRBV24-1
TGTGCCACCAGTGATACCGGGACAGGGGACACCGGGGAGCAGTACTTC
CATSDTGTGDTGEQYF
>16|NA|TRBD1|TRBJ2-7|TRBV7-2
TGTGCCAGCGAGGGACCCGGGACAGGGGTTACCTACGAGCAGTACTTC
CASEGPGTGVTYEQYF
>15|NA|NA|TRBJ1-5|TRBV3-2
TGTGCCAGCAGCCAAGGAGTAGGTGCCAATCAGCCCCAGCATTTT
CASSQGVGANQPQHF
>17|many|TRBD2|TRBJ2-2|TRBV11-2
TGTGCCAGCAGCTTAGAACGAGCGGGAGCCGGCACCGGGGAGCTGTTTTTT
CASSLERAGAGTGELFF
>16|NA|TRBD1|TRBJ1-1|TRBV12-3/TRBV12-4
TGTGCCAGCAGTCCTAGCCGACAGGGGGGGAACACTGAAGCTTTCTTT
CASSPSRQGGNTEAFF
>15|many|TRBD1|TRBJ2-5|TRBV27
TGTGCCAGCAGTTCTACCGGGACAGGGGGAGAGACCCAGTACTTC
CASSSTGTGGETQYF
>14|NA|NA|TRBJ1-1|TRBV2
TGTGCCAGCAGCCCAAGGGTCATGGACACTGAAGCTTTCTTT
CASSPRVMDTEAFF
>12|many|NA|TRBJ1-1|TRBV11-2
TGTGCCAGCAGCCATTCGGGCAGAGGAGCTTTCTTT
CASSHSGRGAFF
>12|NA|NA|TRBJ2-1|TRBV10-2
TGCGCCAGCAGTGAGTCGTGGCGTGAGCAGTTCTTC
CASSESWREQFF
>15|few|TRBD2|TRBJ2-1|TRBV28
TGTGCCAGCAGGCTACTAGCGGAGACACGCAATGAGCAGTTCTTC
CASRLLAETRNEQFF
>16|once|TRBD2|TRBJ2-4|TRBV7-9
TGTGCCAGCAGCTCCAGCGGGAGAGAGGCCAAAAACATTCAGTACTTC
CASSSSGREAKNIQYF
>14|many|TRBD1|TRBJ2-7|TRBV27
TGTGCCAGCAGCCAGACAGGGACCGATTACGAGCAGTACTTC
CASSQTGTDYEQYF
>12|NA|NA|TRBJ1-5|TRBV6-5
TGTGCCAGCAGTTACTCGCCTGGGGCCCAGCATTTT
CASSYSPGAQHF
>15|many|NA|TRBJ2-3|TRBV7-2
TGTGCCAGCAGCTCCCTAGTCGGCGGGGCAGATACGCAGTATTTT
CASSSLVGGADTQYF
>17|many|TRBD2|TRBJ2-5|TRBV29-1
TGCAGCGTTTGGGAGGCTAGCGGGGGGTCATACCAAGAGACCCAGTACTTC
CSVWEASGGSYQETQYF
>14|many|TRBD1|TRBJ2-5|TRBV7-2
TGTGCCAGCAGCTTGGGACAGCTCCAAGAGACCCAGTACTTC
CASSLGQLQETQYF
>15|many|NA|TRBJ1-6|TRBV3-1
TGTGCCAGCACCCGGGGAGATATCATCAATTCACCCCTCCACTTT
CASTRGDIINSPLHF
>17|many|TRBD1|TRBJ1-5|TRBV20-1
TGCAGTGCTAGAGACTCTTCGGACAGGGGGCGCGGTCAGCCCCAGCATTTT
CSARDSSDRGRGQPQHF
>12|few|NA|TRBJ1-1|TRBV28
TGTGCCAGCAACTCACGGAACACTGAAGCTTTCTTT
CASNSRNTEAFF
>13|NA|NA|TRBJ2-7|TRBV5-1
TGCGCCAGCAGCCCGGGACAAAAGGACGAGCAGTACTTC
CASSPGQKDEQYF
>19|NA|NA|TRBJ2-2|TRBV7-9
TGTGCCAGCAGCTTAAACTTCGCCTTATCCGGGACGGAGACCGGGGAGCTGTTTTTT
CASSLNFALSGTETGELFF
>15|NA|NA|TRBJ1-5|TRBV6-1
TGTGCCAGCAGTGAAGGGCTACGACCAGGGGAAACCCAGCATTTT
CASSEGLRPGETQHF
>13|few|NA|TRBJ2-2|TRBV11-3
TGTGCCAGCAGCCTGACGGGCCTCGGGGAGCTGTTTTTT
CASSLTGLGELFF
>13|NA|NA|TRBJ2-1|TRBV7-6
TGTGCCAGCAGCTCAGAAACAGGAGATGAGCAGTTCTTC
CASSSETGDEQFF
>15|many|TRBD1|TRBJ1-1|TRBV28
TGTGCCAGCAGTTCCGGGACAGCTATGAACACTGAAGCTTTCTTT
CASSSGTAMNTEAFF
>16|few|TRBD1|TRBJ1-2|TRBV7-3
TGTGCCAGCAGCTTAAGAGGGGGCGCGGGTAACTATGGCTACACCTTC
CASSLRGGAGNYGYTF
>19|few|NA|TRBJ2-2|TRBV7-2
TGTGCCAGCAGCCCGAAATGGGGCGTTTCGGACAGGAACACCGGGGAGCTGTTTTTT
CASSPKWGVSDRNTGELFF
>16|few|NA|TRBJ1-1|TRBV4-3
TGCGCCAGCAGCCAAGATCGGGGCGCGGGGTTCACTGAAGCTTTCTTT
CASSQDRGAGFTEAFF
>14|NA|NA|TRBJ2-5|TRBV5-4
TGTGCCAGCAGCTGGGGACGCTATCAAGAGACCCAGTACTTC
CASSWGRYQETQYF
>16|NA|NA|TRBJ2-5|TRBV2
TGTGCCAGCAACCGTAGTCCCAGGGGGGGAGAAGAGACCCAGTACTTC
CASNRSPRGGEETQYF
>14|many|NA|TRBJ2-7|TRBV3-1
TGTGCCAGCAGCCAAGAGCTGGGGAAATGGGAGCAGTACTTC
CASSQELGKWEQYF
>15|NA|TRBD1|TRBJ2-7|TRBV28
TGTGCCAGCAGCCGACCGGGGACAGGCCAATACGAGCAGTACTTC
CASSRPGTGQYEQYF
>13|many|NA|TRBJ2-1|TRBV6-5
TGTGCCAGCAGTTACCGTTCCGGGAATGAGCAGTTCTTC
CASSYRSGNEQFF
>13|few|NA|TRBJ2-1|TRBV20-1
TGCAGTGCTAGGACCCAGGGGCGGAATGAGCAGTTCTTC
CSARTQGRNEQFF
>15|many|TRBD1|TRBJ2-2|TRBV6-4
TGTGCCAGCATTCACCGGGACAGGGACACCGGGGAGCTGTTTTTT
CASIHRDRDTGELFF